This TCR beta chain was observed in a study of blood T cell repertoires in COVID-19. Looking at the study overall: The analysed material was cDNA or gDNA that came from T cells, B-cell-depleted T cells, or PBMCs.

This clone was recorded only once. The data were produced by immunoSEQ multiplex PCR, yet TCRdb's version contains in-frame clones alone and is incomplete. The sample holds more than 150,000 clones; around 85% are singletons and the top ten take more than 20%. CDR3 length: 15 amino acids. Germline values: CDR1 SGDLS, CDR2 YYNGEE. V lost 4 bases, J lost 1 base, and 11 bases lay in between. The source of this sequence is a man in his 70s with active or convalescent COVID-19. V is TRBV9 and J is TRBJ1-4, with D uncertain. Material for sequencing was peripheral blood. The CDR3 DNA reads TGTGCCAGCAGCCCCAGGCCTGGAACTAATGAAAAACTGTTTTTT. Protein product: CASSPRPGTNEKLFF.